This T cell receptor (beta chain) was captured by sequencing in a study of CD8+ T cells in alopecia areata. By share, this clone counts as medium-sized. Germline V gene sequence: CDR1 SGHAT, CDR2 FQNNGV. The V and J ends lost 1 base and 2 bases respectively, with 8 bases between them. This CDR3 spans 14 amino acids. In each case, RNA was isolated and then reverse transcribed into cDNA as the sequencing template. The data were produced by immunoSEQ multiplex PCR, yet TCRdb's version contains in-frame clones alone and is incomplete. Of tens of thousands of clones in the sample, less than 75% are singletons; the top ten hold 15% to 20%.

This chain connects TRBV11-2 to TRBJ2-5; D remains ambiguous. The sequencing input was NKG2D-high CD8+ T cells sorted from blood. The TCR was taken from a human donor with alopecia areata. DNA for the CDR3: TGTGCCAGCAGCTTAGTACATGAACAAGAGACCCAGTACTTC. Translated: CASSLVHEQETQYF.